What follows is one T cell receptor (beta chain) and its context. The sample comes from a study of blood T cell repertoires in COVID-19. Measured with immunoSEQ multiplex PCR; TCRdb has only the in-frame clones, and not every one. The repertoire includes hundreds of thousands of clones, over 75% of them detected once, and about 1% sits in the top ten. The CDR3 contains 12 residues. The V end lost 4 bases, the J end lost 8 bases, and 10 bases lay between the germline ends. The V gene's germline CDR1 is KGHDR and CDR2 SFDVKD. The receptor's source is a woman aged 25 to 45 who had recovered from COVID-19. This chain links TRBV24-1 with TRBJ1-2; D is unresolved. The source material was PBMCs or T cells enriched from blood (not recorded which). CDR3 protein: CATSEELSGYTF. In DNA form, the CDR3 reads TGTGCCACCAGTGAGGAGCTATCAGGCTACACCTTC.